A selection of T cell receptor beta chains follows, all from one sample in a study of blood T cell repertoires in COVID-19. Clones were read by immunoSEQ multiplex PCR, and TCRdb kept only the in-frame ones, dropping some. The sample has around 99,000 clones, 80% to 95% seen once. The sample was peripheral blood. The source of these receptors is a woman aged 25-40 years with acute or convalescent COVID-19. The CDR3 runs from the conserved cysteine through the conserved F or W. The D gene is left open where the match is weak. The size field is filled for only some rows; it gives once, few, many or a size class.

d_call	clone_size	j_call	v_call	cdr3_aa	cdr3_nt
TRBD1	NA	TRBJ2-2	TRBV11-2	CASSIQGLGTGELFF	TGTGCCAGCAGCATACAGGGGCTAGGCACCGGGGAGCTGTTTTTT
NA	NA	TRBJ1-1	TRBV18	CASSLTTGRPSEAFF	TGTGCCAGCTCACTCACGACAGGACGGCCCTCTGAAGCTTTCTTT
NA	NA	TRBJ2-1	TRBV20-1	CSASRSTPFGEQFF	TGCAGTGCTAGTCGGTCTACACCTTTCGGGGAGCAGTTCTTC
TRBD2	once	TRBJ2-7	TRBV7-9	CASSSAGTSGYLSYEQYF	TGTGCCAGCAGCTCCGCAGGGACTAGCGGGTACTTATCCTACGAGCAGTACTTC
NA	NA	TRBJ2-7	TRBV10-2	CATILGGHGAYEQYF	TGCGCCACCATCCTAGGGGGACACGGAGCCTACGAGCAGTACTTC
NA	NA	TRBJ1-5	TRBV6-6	CASSRLLAAGQPQHF	TGTGCCAGCAGTCGTCTTCTTGCGGCGGGGCAGCCCCAGCATTTT
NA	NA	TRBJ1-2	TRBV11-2	CASSPNKGDYGYTF	TGTGCCAGCAGCCCTAATAAGGGGGACTATGGCTACACCTTC
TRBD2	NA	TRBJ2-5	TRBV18	CASSRASGQETQYF	TGTGCCAGCTCACGGGCTAGCGGCCAAGAGACCCAGTACTTC
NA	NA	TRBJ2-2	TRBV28	CASSLQGPGELFF	TGTGCCAGCAGTTTACAGGGCCCCGGGGAGCTGTTTTTT
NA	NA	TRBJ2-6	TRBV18	CASSPVRGANVLTF	TGTGCCAGCTCACCTGTCCGGGGGGCCAACGTCCTGACTTTC
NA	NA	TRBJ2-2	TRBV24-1	CATSGWTQGRTNTGELFF	TGTGCCACCAGTGGATGGACGCAGGGAAGGACGAACACCGGGGAGCTGTTTTTT
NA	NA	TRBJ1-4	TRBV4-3	CASSQDLGGGEKLFF	TGCGCCAGCAGCCAAGATTTAGGGGGGGGCGAAAAACTGTTTTTT
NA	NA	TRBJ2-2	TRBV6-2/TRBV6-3	CASSYSEGVNTGELFF	TGTGCCAGCAGTTATTCGGAGGGAGTGAACACCGGGGAGCTGTTTTTT
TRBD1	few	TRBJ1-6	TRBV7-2	CASSLDPDRRYNSPLHF	TGTGCCAGCAGCTTAGATCCGGACAGGCGCTATAATTCACCCCTCCACTTT
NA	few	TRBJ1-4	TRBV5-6	CASSLFGMTATNEKLFF	TGTGCCAGCAGCTTATTTGGGATGACAGCAACTAATGAAAAACTGTTTTTT
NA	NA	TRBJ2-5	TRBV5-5	CASSLGDTGPQTQYF	TGTGCCAGCAGCTTGGGGGACACCGGACCCCAGACCCAGTACTTC
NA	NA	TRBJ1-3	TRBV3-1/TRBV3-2	CASSQDSTAGNTIYF	TGTGCCAGCAGCCAAGATAGCACGGCTGGAAACACCATATATTTT
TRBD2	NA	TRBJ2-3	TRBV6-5	CASRKSGGMDTQYF	TGTGCCAGCAGAAAAAGCGGGGGGATGGATACGCAGTATTTT
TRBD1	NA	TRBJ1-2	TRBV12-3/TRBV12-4	CASTRQGNYGYTF	TGTGCCAGCACTCGACAGGGAAACTATGGCTACACCTTC
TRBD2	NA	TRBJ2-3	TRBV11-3	CATRGAGELTDTQYF	TGTGCTACGCGGGGAGCGGGGGAGCTCACAGATACGCAGTATTTT
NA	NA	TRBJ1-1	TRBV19	CASMSGIGTEAFF	TGTGCCAGTATGTCGGGGATCGGCACTGAAGCTTTCTTT
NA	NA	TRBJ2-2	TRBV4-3	CASSQEGYQGFTGELFF	TGCGCCAGCAGCCAAGAAGGATACCAGGGGTTCACCGGGGAGCTGTTTTTT
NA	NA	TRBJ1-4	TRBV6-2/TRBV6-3	CASSRNEKLFF	TGTGCCAGCAGTCGGAATGAAAAACTGTTTTTT
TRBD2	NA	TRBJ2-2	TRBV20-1	CSASRTSGETGELFF	TGCAGTGCTAGTAGGACTAGCGGGGAAACCGGGGAGCTGTTTTTT
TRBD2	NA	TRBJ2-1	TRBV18	CASSGSSGGARNEQFF	TGTGCCAGCTCAGGGTCTAGCGGGGGAGCGAGGAATGAGCAGTTCTTC
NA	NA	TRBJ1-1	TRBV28	CASSSPRGVGTEAFF	TGTGCCAGCAGTTCACCTCGGGGAGTAGGAACTGAAGCTTTCTTT
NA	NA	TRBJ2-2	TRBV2	CASSEGPGAGELFF	TGTGCCAGCAGTGAAGGGCCAGGGGCCGGGGAGCTGTTTTTT
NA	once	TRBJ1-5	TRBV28	CATRSLGQQINQPQHF	TGTGCCACCCGCAGCCTAGGACAACAAATCAATCAGCCCCAGCATTTT
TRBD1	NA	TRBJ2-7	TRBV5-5	CASSLARDRGLYEQYF	TGTGCCAGCAGCTTGGCTCGTGACAGGGGACTTTACGAGCAGTACTTC
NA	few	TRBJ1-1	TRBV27	CASSLIRGLGTEAFF	TGTGCCAGCAGTTTAATTCGAGGGTTAGGCACTGAAGCTTTCTTT
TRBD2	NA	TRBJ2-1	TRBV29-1	CSVDLAGGSNNEQFF	TGCAGCGTTGATCTAGCGGGAGGGAGTAACAATGAGCAGTTCTTC
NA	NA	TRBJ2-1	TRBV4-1	CASSQGSSWSSYNEQFF	TGCGCCAGCAGCCAAGGTTCTAGCTGGAGCTCCTACAATGAGCAGTTCTTC
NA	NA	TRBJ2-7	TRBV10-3	CAIREVQGSYEQYF	TGTGCCATCAGGGAGGTACAGGGCTCCTACGAGCAGTACTTC
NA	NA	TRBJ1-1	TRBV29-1	CSVHNHRTRGTEAFF	TGCAGCGTCCACAATCACAGGACAAGAGGCACTGAAGCTTTCTTT
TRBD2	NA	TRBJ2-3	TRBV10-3	CAISETRLAGNTDTQYF	TGTGCCATCAGTGAAACAAGACTAGCGGGAAACACAGATACGCAGTATTTT
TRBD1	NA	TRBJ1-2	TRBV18	CASSPGRDRDYGYTF	TGTGCCAGCTCACCAGGGCGGGACAGGGACTATGGCTACACCTTC
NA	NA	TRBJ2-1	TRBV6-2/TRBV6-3	CASSYSEGHEQFF	TGTGCCAGCAGTTACTCGGAGGGACATGAGCAGTTCTTC
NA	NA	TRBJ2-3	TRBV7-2	CASSYHQGSSTDTQYF	TGTGCCAGCAGCTACCACCAGGGTTCTAGCACAGATACGCAGTATTTT
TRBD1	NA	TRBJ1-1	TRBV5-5	CASSLTPGQGAAAFF	TGTGCCAGCAGCTTGACTCCGGGACAGGGGGCAGCAGCTTTCTTT
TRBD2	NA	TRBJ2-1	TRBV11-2	CASSTFSGRAHNEQFF	TGTGCCAGCAGCACCTTTAGCGGGAGGGCCCACAATGAGCAGTTCTTC
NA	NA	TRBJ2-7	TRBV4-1	CASSQVLSAKYEQYF	TGCGCCAGCAGCCAAGTCCTTAGCGCCAAATACGAGCAGTACTTC
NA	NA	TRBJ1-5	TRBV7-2	CASSSGGVSNQPQHF	TGTGCCAGCAGCTCCGGCGGGGTGAGCAATCAGCCCCAGCATTTT
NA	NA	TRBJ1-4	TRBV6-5	CASSYGAETEKLFF	TGTGCCAGCAGTTACGGTGCAGAAACGGAAAAACTGTTTTTT
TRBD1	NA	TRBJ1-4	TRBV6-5	CASRPTGVEKLFF	TGTGCCAGCAGGCCGACAGGGGTTGAAAAACTGTTTTTT
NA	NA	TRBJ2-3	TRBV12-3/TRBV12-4	CATAGSTDTQYF	TGTGCCACCGCGGGGAGCACAGATACGCAGTATTTT
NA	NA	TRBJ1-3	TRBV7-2	CASSLNRQNFGNTIYF	TGTGCCAGCAGCTTAAACAGGCAGAACTTCGGAAACACCATATATTTT
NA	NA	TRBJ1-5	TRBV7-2	CASSVRNQPQHF	TGTGCCAGCAGCGTCAGGAATCAGCCCCAGCATTTT
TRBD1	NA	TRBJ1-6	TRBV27	CASSLPTGTNSPLHF	TGTGCCAGCAGTTTACCGACAGGGACCAATTCACCCCTCCACTTT
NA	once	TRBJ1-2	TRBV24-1	CATSDPGEGANYGYTF	TGTGCCACCAGTGACCCCGGGGAGGGAGCTAACTATGGCTACACCTTC
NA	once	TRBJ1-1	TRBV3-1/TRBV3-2	CASSHRGGTVNTEAFF	TGTGCCAGCAGCCACAGGGGTGGGACGGTAAACACTGAAGCTTTCTTT
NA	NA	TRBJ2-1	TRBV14	CASSQVGRNNEQFF	TGTGCCAGCAGCCAAGTGGGGCGGAACAATGAGCAGTTCTTC